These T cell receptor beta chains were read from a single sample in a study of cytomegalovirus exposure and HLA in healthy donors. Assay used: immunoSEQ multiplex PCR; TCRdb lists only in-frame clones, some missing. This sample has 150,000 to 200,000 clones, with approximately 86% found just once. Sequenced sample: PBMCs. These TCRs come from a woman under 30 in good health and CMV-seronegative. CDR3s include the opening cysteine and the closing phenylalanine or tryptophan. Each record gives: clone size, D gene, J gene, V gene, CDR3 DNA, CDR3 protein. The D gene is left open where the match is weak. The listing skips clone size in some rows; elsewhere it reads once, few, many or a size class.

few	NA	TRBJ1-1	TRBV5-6	TGTGCCAGCAGTTCGCAGGGGTACACTGAAGCTTTCTTT	CASSSQGYTEAFF
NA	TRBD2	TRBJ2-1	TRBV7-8	TGTGCCAGCAGCCAAGGACTAGCGGGGGCCAGCTCCTACAATGAGCAGTTCTTC	CASSQGLAGASSYNEQFF
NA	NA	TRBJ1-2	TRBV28	TGTGCCAGCAGTTTACCCCTTTACCGGGGAGAAAGGGGCTACACCTTC	CASSLPLYRGERGYTF
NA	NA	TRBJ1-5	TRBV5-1	TGCGCCAGCAGCTTGAACCCGGGTGGCAATCAGCCCCAGCATTTT	CASSLNPGGNQPQHF
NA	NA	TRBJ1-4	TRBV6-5	TGTGCCAGCAGTTATCGGGGGGCAACTAATGAAAAACTGTTTTTT	CASSYRGATNEKLFF
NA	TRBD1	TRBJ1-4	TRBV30	TGTGCCTGGAGTGTACCGTCAGGGGGATCCTACGTTTGGGAAAAACTGTTTTTT	CAWSVPSGGSYVWEKLFF
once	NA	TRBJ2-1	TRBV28	TGTGCCAGCAGTTACTACGGAGGGGAACGGGAGCAGTTCTTC	CASSYYGGEREQFF
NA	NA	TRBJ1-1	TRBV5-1	TGCGCCAGCAGCCGGAGGCAAGGGCAGTTGAACACTGAAGCTTTCTTT	CASSRRQGQLNTEAFF
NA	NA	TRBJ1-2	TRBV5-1	TGCGCCAGCCGCGCCCGTTCGACAGGAAAGTATGGCTACACCTTC	CASRARSTGKYGYTF
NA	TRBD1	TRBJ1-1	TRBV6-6	TGTGCCAGCAGTTACTCGACAGGGACGAACACTGAAGCTTTCTTT	CASSYSTGTNTEAFF
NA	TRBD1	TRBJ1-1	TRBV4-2	TGTGCCAGCAGCCAAGACGGGGGGGACAGGGAGAACACTGAAGCTTTCTTT	CASSQDGGDRENTEAFF
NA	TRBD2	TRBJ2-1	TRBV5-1	TGCGCCAGCAGCTTGGGGGGACTAGCGGGAGGGCCCTCCTACAATGAGCAGTTCTTC	CASSLGGLAGGPSYNEQFF
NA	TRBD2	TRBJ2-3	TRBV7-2	TGTGCCAGCAGCCCGATATGGACTAGCGCAGATACGCAGTATTTT	CASSPIWTSADTQYF
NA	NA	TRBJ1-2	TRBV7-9	TGTGCCAGCAGCTTCGTCTATTATGGCTACACCTTC	CASSFVYYGYTF
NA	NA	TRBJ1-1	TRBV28	TGTGCCAGCAGGGGATGGGTCTCTGTGGGAGGTTTCTTT	CASRGWVSVGGFF
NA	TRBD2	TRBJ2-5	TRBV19	TGTGCCAGTAGTAGGAGTAGGAGCGGGAGGCCGGATAGGGACCAGTACTTC	CASSRSRSGRPDRDQYF
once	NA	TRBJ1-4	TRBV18	TGTGCCAGCTCACGCGGTCAGCGCGGGTCGAATGAAAAACTGTTTTTT	CASSRGQRGSNEKLFF
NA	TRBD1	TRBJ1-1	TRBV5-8	TGTGCCAGCAGCTCTAGTCAGGGGGGAGTGAACACTGAAGCTTTCTTT	CASSSSQGGVNTEAFF
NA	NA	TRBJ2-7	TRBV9	TGTGCCAGCAGCGTAGAGGACACCTACTACGAGCAGTACTTC	CASSVEDTYYEQYF